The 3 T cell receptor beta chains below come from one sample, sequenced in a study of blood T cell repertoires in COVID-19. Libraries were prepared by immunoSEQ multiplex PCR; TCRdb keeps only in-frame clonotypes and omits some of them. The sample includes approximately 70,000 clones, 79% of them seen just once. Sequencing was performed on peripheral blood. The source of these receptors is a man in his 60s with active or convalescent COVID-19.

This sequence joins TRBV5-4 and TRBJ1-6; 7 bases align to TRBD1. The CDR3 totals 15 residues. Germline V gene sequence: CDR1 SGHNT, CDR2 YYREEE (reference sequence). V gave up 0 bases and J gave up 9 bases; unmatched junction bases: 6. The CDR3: CASSLVAAGGSPLHF. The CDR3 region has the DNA TGTGCCAGCAGCTTGGTGGCGGCAGGGGGTTCACCCCTCCACTTT.

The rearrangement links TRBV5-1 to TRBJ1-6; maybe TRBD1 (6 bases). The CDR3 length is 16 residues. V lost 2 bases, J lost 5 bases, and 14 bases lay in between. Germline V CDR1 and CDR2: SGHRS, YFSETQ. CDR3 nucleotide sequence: TGCGCCAGCAGCTTTTTACAGGGAGCCAATAATTCACCCCTCCACTTT. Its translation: CASSFLQGANNSPLHF.

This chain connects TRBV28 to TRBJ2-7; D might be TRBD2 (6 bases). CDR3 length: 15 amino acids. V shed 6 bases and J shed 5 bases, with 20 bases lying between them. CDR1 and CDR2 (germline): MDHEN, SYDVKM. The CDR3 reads CASSSPGRGTHEQYF. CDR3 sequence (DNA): TGTGCCAGCAGCTCCCCGGGCCGCGGGACGCACGAGCAGTACTTC. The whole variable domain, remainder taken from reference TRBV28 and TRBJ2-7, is DVKVTQSSRYLVKRTGEKVFLECVQDMDHENMFWYRQDPGLGLRLIYFSYDVKMKEKGDIPEGYSVSREKKERFSLILESASTNQTSMYLCASSSPGRGTHEQYFGPGTRLTVT.